Listed here are 24 T cell receptor beta chains from one sample, sequenced in a study of read filtering for tumor transcriptome and immune sequencing. From about 400 ng of RNA, a library with molecular barcoded alpha/delta and beta/gamma adaptors was made. TCRdb itself ran the reads through MiXCR, one entry per CDR3 protein. The sample yields approximately 140,000 distinct CDR3 sequences, around 14% seen once. Sequenced material: a population of CD138-negative cells sorted from bone marrow. The receptors come from a donor over 35 with multiple myeloma.

This clonotype appeared many times. The chain has TRBV7-8 and TRBJ2-3, with D possibly matching TRBD2 (5 bases). The CDR3 extends over 16 amino acids. V was shortened by 5 bases and J by 5 bases, with 20 bases between the two germline ends. The germline gives CDR1 SGHVS, CDR2 FQNEAQ. CDR3 DNA: TGTGCCAGCAGCGGTCAAAAGCGGCCCGAGGGAGATACGCAGTATTTT. Amino acid sequence: CASSGQKRPEGDTQYF.

This clonotype was seen a handful of times. The rearrangement joins TRBV11-3 to TRBJ2-7; perhaps TRBD2 as D (5 bases). Per germline, CDR1 SGHNT and CDR2 YENEEA. The CDR3 totals 15 residues. Trimming left V 0 bases short and J 4 bases short, with 13 bases between. The CDR3 DNA follows: TGTGCCAGCAGCTTAGAACCGGGAATTGTGTACGAGCAGTACTTC. Encoded protein: CASSLEPGIVYEQYF.

In its sample, this clonotype was seen many times. The chain employs TRBV6-1 and TRBJ1-1, with 9 bases aligning to TRBD1. V lost 5 bases, J lost 3 bases, and 10 bases stayed unmatched. CDR1 and CDR2 from the germline V gene are MNHNS and SASEGT. This CDR3 has 16 residues. CDR3 coding DNA: TGTGCCAGCAGTCCGACAGGGGGTTCATGGTACACTGAAGCTTTCTTT. Translation gives CASSPTGGSWYTEAFF.

A few counts support this clonotype. The V and J genes are TRBV20-1 and TRBJ1-2; TRBD1 matches 7 bases. The V gene's germline CDR1 is DFQATT and CDR2 SNEGSKA (reference sequence). The trim removed 4 bases at V and 7 bases at J, leaving 6 bases unmatched. The CDR3 totals 12 residues. CDR3 coding DNA: TGCAGTGCTACCCCGACAGGGAGTGGCTACACCTTC. Protein product: CSATPTGSGYTF.

This clonotype has just a few counts. A clone one base away is much larger, so this may be a read error. The V call is TRBV6-5, the J call TRBJ2-1; a weak D match, TRBD2 (6 bases). The CDR3 contains 13 residues. The germline gives CDR1 MNHEY, CDR2 SVGAGI. The CDR3 nucleotides read TGTGCCAGCAAACGGGGGATCCACAATGGGCAGTTCTTC. This gives the protein CASKRGIHNGQFF.

In its sample, this clonotype was seen many times. V and J are TRBV20-1 and TRBJ2-1, with D possibly being TRBD1 or TRBD2 (6 bases each). This CDR3 is 12 amino acids long. Germline CDR1 reads DFQATT; CDR2 reads SNEGSKA (reference sequence). Trimming cost V 7 bases and J 6 bases, with 13 bases left between them. The DNA of the CDR3 is TGCAGTGTTGCGGGACAACGCAATGAGCAGTTCTTC. Its protein is CSVAGQRNEQFF.

This clonotype came up many times. The chain links TRBV20-1 to TRBJ1-1; weak D call: TRBD1 (5 bases). The V gene's germline CDR1 is DFQATT and CDR2 SNEGSKA (reference sequence). This CDR3 is 14 amino acids long. Trimming stripped 2 bases from V and 1 base from J, with 11 bases between. CDR3 in DNA: TGCAGTGCTAGATCTAGGGGAGCGAACACTGAAGCTTTCTTT. Protein: CSARSRGANTEAFF.

This clonotype was seen repeatedly, ten times or more. This chain joins TRBV7-2 and TRBJ2-1, with 13 bases that match TRBD2. Unmatched junction bases numbered 5, after V lost 7 bases and J lost 5 bases. Per germline, CDR1 SGHTA and CDR2 FQGNSA. This CDR3 has 15 residues. The CDR3 DNA is TGTGCCAGCACCGGGGGACTAGCGGGACACAATGAGCAGTTCTTC. It specifies CASTGGLAGHNEQFF.

This clonotype appeared once. This likely traces to a read error, being one base from a far larger clone. The rearrangement links TRBV7-7 to TRBJ2-1, with TRBD1 identical over 7 bases. The CDR3 length is 15 residues. The germline V gene encodes CDR1 SSHAT and CDR2 FNYEAQ (reference sequence). CDR3 amino acids: CASSPRTGYTGEQSF. In DNA, the CDR3 is TGTGCCAGCAGCCCACGGACAGGTTACACGGGTGAGCAGTCCTTC.

Note on this clonotype: A much larger clone lies a single base off, so this may be a read error. The J gene is TRBJ2-1, the V gene TRBV11-2; possible D gene TRBD2, 6 bases. This CDR3 region has 15 residues. Germline CDR1 and CDR2: SGHAT and FQNNGV. CDR3 bases: TGTGCCAGCAGCCTGATCGGGAGCTCCTACAATGAGCAGCTCTTC. Translated, it gives CASSLIGSSYNEQLF.

This clonotype was counted ten times or more. An end of the junction differs from the germline gene, which may be a read error. The chain's CDR3 is CASSLDAVGQTSF. The CDR3 DNA reads as TGTGCCAGCAGCTTAGACGCCGTCGGACAAACCAGCTTC. This chain uses TRBV7-9 with TRBJ2-7, with D possibly being TRBD1 (5 bases). Germline CDR1 and CDR2: SEHNR and FQNEAQ (reference sequence). The CDR3 length is 13 residues.

This clonotype has a count of ten or more. The V and J genes are TRBV7-6 and TRBJ2-1, with 7 bases fitting TRBD1. V shed 4 bases and J 0 bases; nucleotides not matched to a gene: 3. The CDR3 consists of 15 residues. Germline V CDR1 and CDR2: SGHVS, FNYEAQ. CDR3: CASSSQGVSYNEQFF. CDR3 in DNA: TGTGCCAGCAGCTCGCAGGGGGTCTCCTACAATGAGCAGTTCTTC.

In its sample, this clonotype was seen a few times. The chain combines TRBV4-1 with TRBJ2-7, with 12 bases aligning to TRBD1. The CDR3 has 17 amino acids. Germline assignment: CDR1 MGHRA and CDR2 YSYEKL. V shed 2 bases and J 12 bases; nucleotides not matched to a gene: 17. This CDR3 reads CASSQRPGQGASHGPYF. The CDR3 region has the DNA TGCGCCAGCAGCCAACGCCCGGGACAGGGGGCTTCCCACGGGCCGTACTTC.

Worth noting for this clonotype: Just one base apart from a much larger clone, this may be a read error. This chain links TRBV2 with TRBJ2-2, with D hard to call. V was shortened by 7 bases and J by 0 bases, with 6 bases between the two germline ends. The CDR3 runs to 13 residues. Germline values: CDR1 SNHLY, CDR2 FYNNEI. CDR3 region: CASTYTNTGELFF. Written as DNA, the CDR3 is TGTGCCAGCACCTACACGAACACCGGGGAGCTGTTTTTT.

This clonotype was observed a few times. The chain uses TRBV4-3 and TRBJ1-2, with D possibly TRBD1 on 5 matching bases. The V and J ends lost 0 bases and 8 bases respectively, with 16 bases between them. Germline values: CDR1 LGHNA, CDR2 YSLEER. The CDR3 covers 15 residues. The CDR3 region is CASSQDRGGRSGYTF. DNA of the CDR3: TGCGCCAGCAGCCAAGATCGGGGCGGAAGAAGCGGCTACACCTTC.

This clonotype was seen ten or more times. This chain joins TRBV2 and TRBJ2-1, with 8 bases fitting TRBD1. Trimming at V came to 6 bases and at J to 6 bases, leaving 7 bases not matched to a gene. This CDR3 region has 14 residues. From germline, CDR1 is SNHLY and CDR2 FYNNEI. CDR3 residues: CASSPGQGSNEQFF. In DNA, the CDR3 is TGTGCCAGCAGCCCAGGACAGGGTAGCAATGAGCAGTTCTTC.

The chain joins TRBV6-1 to TRBJ2-3, with a weak D call TRBD2 (6 bases). The CDR3 sequence is 14 residues long. Germline CDR1 MNHNS, CDR2 SASEGT. Trimming pared 8 bases from V and 5 bases from J, leaving 17 bases between. In DNA, the CDR3 is TGTGCCAGCGAAAAAGGAGCAGCGGGAGATACGCAGTATTTT. Translation: CASEKGAAGDTQYF.

At least ten counts were recorded for this clonotype. V gene TRBV11-2 combines with J gene TRBJ1-1; no reliable D call. Germline values: CDR1 SGHAT, CDR2 FQNNGV. The CDR3 consists of 13 residues. Trimming removed 3 bases from V and 0 bases from J, with 5 bases in between. CDR3 sequence reads: CASSFNLNTEAFF. CDR3 sequence (DNA): TGTGCCAGCAGCTTTAACCTGAACACTGAAGCTTTCTTT. Full variable domain (rest looked up from reference TRBV11-2 and TRBJ1-1): EAGVAQSPRYKIIEKRQSVAFWCNPISGHATLYWYQQILGQGPKLLIQFQNNGVVDDSQLPKDRFSAERLKGVDSTLKIQPAKLEDSAVYLCASSFNLNTEAFFGQGTRLTVV.

There are many counts of this clonotype. The chain combines TRBV2 with TRBJ2-3; TRBD2 matches at 8 bases. The CDR3 consists of 17 residues. The germline V gene encodes CDR1 SNHLY and CDR2 FYNNEI. With V trimmed by 6 bases and J by 1 base, 12 bases remained unmatched. CDR3 coding DNA: TGTGCCAGCAGACGGCTCGAAGCGGGAGTCGGCACAGATACGCAGTATTTT. As protein: CASRRLEAGVGTDTQYF.

Many counts were recorded for this clonotype. The chain has TRBV29-1 and TRBJ1-2; D gene ambiguous. The CDR3 has 11 residues. Per germline, CDR1 SQVTM and CDR2 ANQGSEA. V was clipped by 4 bases and J by 3 bases, with 6 bases between them. The CDR3 DNA is TGCAGCGTTGCGGAGGACTATGGCTACACCTTC. Amino acid sequence: CSVAEDYGYTF. The whole variable domain, filled in from reference TRBV29-1 and TRBJ1-2, reads SAVISQKPSRDICQRGTSLTIQCQVDSQVTMMFWYRQQPGQSLTLIATANQGSEATYESGFVIDKFPISRPNLTFSTLTVSNMSPEDSSIYLCSVAEDYGYTFGSGTRLTVV.

This sequence joins TRBV30 and TRBJ2-3, with 10 bases lining up with TRBD1. Losses at the gene ends were 2 bases for V and 2 bases for J; bases not matched to a gene: 4. CDR3 length: 15 residues. Germline assignment: CDR1 GTSNPN and CDR2 SVGIG (reference sequence). The CDR3 sequence is CAWSWTGGFTDTQYF. As DNA, the CDR3 is TGTGCCTGGAGTTGGACAGGGGGGTTCACAGATACGCAGTATTTT.

This clonotype was seen repeatedly, ten times or more. The CDR3: CASSPGGTDTQYF. The DNA for the CDR3 is TGTGCCAGCAGTCCGGGAGGCACAGATACGCAGTATTTT. J is TRBJ2-3 and V is TRBV12-3 or TRBV12-4, with D tentatively TRBD2 (6 bases). The CDR3 is made up of 13 amino acids. V was shortened by 5 bases and J by 1 base, with 7 bases between the two germline ends.

This clonotype was counted ten times or more. This sequence joins TRBV24-1 and TRBJ2-1; D is perhaps TRBD2 (5 bases). The CDR3 contains 15 residues. Between the trimmed V and J ends, which lost 3 bases and 12 bases, there was a span of 20 bases. From germline, CDR1 is KGHDR and CDR2 SFDVKD. This CDR3 is CATSDPRPDSPSQFF. Here the CDR3 DNA reads TGTGCCACCAGTGATCCTCGACCGGACTCCCCCTCGCAGTTCTTC.

This clonotype was recorded at least ten times. The CDR3 region has the DNA TGCAGTGCTAGAGATAACATTAGAAAGGGGACTGAAGCTTTCTTT. Its protein product is CSARDNIRKGTEAFF. The V call is TRBV20-1, the J call TRBJ1-1, with D possibly TRBD1 on 5 matching bases. The CDR3 contains 15 residues. Trimming took 0 bases from V and 5 from J, leaving 16 bases between them. From germline, CDR1 is DFQATT and CDR2 SNEGSKA (reference sequence).